Judged by abundance, the clone carrying this T cell receptor (beta chain) is medium-sized. These data belong to a study of immune characterization of retroperitoneal liposarcoma. TCRdb called the PCR reads again in MiXCR, with one record for every CDR3 protein. The sample has 8,500 or so distinct CDR3 sequences, over 40% seen once. Sequencing was done on a sample of tumor tissue. This receptor was obtained from a male donor with retroperitoneal liposarcoma.

The CDR3 DNA sequence: TGTGCCAGCAGCCCCGGACCGTTAGACAGGGGAGCTGAAGCTTTCTTT. Translating gives CASSPGPLDRGAEAFF. The rearrangement links TRBV7-2 to TRBJ1-1, with TRBD1 identical over 8 bases. The germline V gene has CDR1 SGHTA and CDR2 FQGNSA. The CDR3 is made up of 16 amino acids. V was pared by 5 bases and J by 6 bases, with 14 bases of the junction left unmatched.